A selection of T cell receptor beta chains follows, all from one sample in a study of PD-1 blockade in mismatch repair-deficient tumors. Clones were sequenced by immunoSEQ multiplex PCR, and TCRdb holds only the in-frame ones, with some missing. The sample has under 50,000 clones, around 77% seen once. The sample in question was PBMCs, obtained before pembrolizumab treatment. The receptors shown here come from an adult with mismatch repair-deficient cancer. CDR3s include the opening cysteine and the closing phenylalanine or tryptophan. A D gene is named only where the DNA matches it firmly. The size entry is marked missing in some rows and otherwise reads once, few, many or a size class.

>15|TRBV1|NA|TRBJ2-6|NA
TGCACCAGCAGACTTGCACAAAGTCGGGCCAACGTCCTGACTTTC
CTSRLAQSRANVLTF
>16|TRBV27|TRBD1|TRBJ1-2|NA
TGTGCCAGCAGTTTCCTTTCAGGGGGCGCCGGCTATGGCTACACCTTC
CASSFLSGGAGYGYTF
>14|TRBV5-4|TRBD1|TRBJ1-2|NA
TGTGCCAGCAGCCCTAGGACAGGGGACTATGGCTACACCTTC
CASSPRTGDYGYTF
>14|TRBV19|TRBD1|TRBJ1-2|few
TGTGCCAGTGGCCCTCGGACAGGGCCGTATGGCTACACCTTC
CASGPRTGPYGYTF
>13|TRBV7-3|NA|TRBJ2-2|NA
TGTGCCAGCAGCTTAGGGGGCAGAGGGGAGCTGTTTTTT
CASSLGGRGELFF
>14|TRBV5-1|NA|TRBJ1-1|NA
TGCGCCAGCAGCTTGGCTGGGGGATCGACTGAAGCTTTCTTT
CASSLAGGSTEAFF
>12|TRBV30|NA|TRBJ2-1|NA
TGTGCCTGGAGTGCTGCCCAAGGTGAGCAGTTCTTC
CAWSAAQGEQFF
>15|TRBV7-3|TRBD2|TRBJ2-3|NA
TGTGCCAGCAGCACCGGGACTAGCACAACAGATACGCAGTATTTT
CASSTGTSTTDTQYF
>14|TRBV27|TRBD1|TRBJ2-7|NA
TGTGCCAGCAGTAGCACACAGGGGATTCACGAGCAGTACTTC
CASSSTQGIHEQYF
>15|TRBV7-2|TRBD1|TRBJ2-1|NA
TGTGCCAGCAGCCGGGACAGGGGCCCCTACAATGAGCAGTTCTTC
CASSRDRGPYNEQFF
>15|TRBV15|TRBD1|TRBJ2-2|few
TGTGCCACCAGGCCGACAGGGGGCCGGACCGGGGAGCTGTTTTTT
CATRPTGGRTGELFF
>15|TRBV5-6|TRBD2|TRBJ2-7|NA
TGTGCCAGCAGCGGCGATAGCGGGAAGTTCAACGAGCAGTACTTC
CASSGDSGKFNEQYF
>15|TRBV4-3|TRBD2|TRBJ2-1|NA
TGCGCCAGCAGCCAAGATCTTAGCGGGTACAATGAGCAGTTCTTC
CASSQDLSGYNEQFF
>18|TRBV9|TRBD1|TRBJ1-3|NA
TGTGCCAGCAGCGCAGAGGGGTGGGGGACAGGGGTCGGAAACACCATATATTTT
CASSAEGWGTGVGNTIYF
>14|TRBV29-1|NA|TRBJ1-2|NA
TGCAGCGTGGGGGCCCGAGCCGATAACTATGGCTACACCTTC
CSVGARADNYGYTF
>13|TRBV11-2|NA|TRBJ2-2|NA
TGTGCCAGCACAGCTCGGGCTGGCGGGGAGCTGTTTTTT
CASTARAGGELFF
>12|TRBV30|NA|TRBJ1-1|NA
TGTGCCGGGACGCACCGGAACACTGAAGCTTTCTTT
CAGTHRNTEAFF
>14|TRBV25-1|NA|TRBJ2-3|NA
TGTGCCAGCAGTCCCAGAGGGAAGGCAGATACGCAGTATTTT
CASSPRGKADTQYF
>13|TRBV7-6|NA|TRBJ1-3|NA
TGTGCCAGCAGCCCTCATCACGGAAACACCATATATTTT
CASSPHHGNTIYF
>15|TRBV4-1|NA|TRBJ2-3|NA
TGCGCCAGCAGCCCTGTCAGGGGGGGCACAGATACGCAGTATTTT
CASSPVRGGTDTQYF
>13|TRBV11-3|NA|TRBJ2-3|once
TGTGCCAGCAAGGGCAGTAGCACAGATACGCAGTATTTT
CASKGSSTDTQYF
>14|TRBV29-1|NA|TRBJ1-1|NA
TGCAGCGTTGTTCAGGACAGCATGAACACTGAAGCTTTCTTT
CSVVQDSMNTEAFF
>17|TRBV29-1|TRBD1|TRBJ1-1|NA
TGCAGCGTTGAAGGGAACAGGACAGGGTTGGGAAACACTGAAGCTTTCTTT
CSVEGNRTGLGNTEAFF
>15|TRBV7-9|NA|TRBJ2-7|NA
TGTGCCAGCAGCCCAAAGGTCCGGATTGGCTACGAGCAGTACTTC
CASSPKVRIGYEQYF
>12|TRBV5-1|TRBD1|TRBJ1-2|NA
TGCGCCAGCAGCTGGGACAGGGTTGGCTACACCTTC
CASSWDRVGYTF
>15|TRBV11-3|NA|TRBJ2-3|NA
TGTGCCAGCAGCTTATATGGCAGGGAGGAAGATACGCAGTATTTT
CASSLYGREEDTQYF